The entry below describes one T cell receptor beta chain. Profiled with immunoSEQ multiplex PCR; TCRdb holds only in-frame clones, not every one. The table lists a few hundred thousand clones, about nine tenths of them singletons. Germline-derived CDR1 and CDR2 are SGHRS and YFSETQ. This CDR3 spans 15 amino acids. The junction had 5 bases not matched to a gene; V was cut back by 3 bases and J by 4 bases. These data originate in a study of blood T cell repertoires in COVID-19. The J gene is TRBJ1-4, the V gene TRBV5-1, with 8 bases aligning to TRBD1. The sequencing input was PBMCs or T cells enriched from blood (not recorded which). This TCR was sampled from a woman aged 55-69 years who had recovered from COVID-19. The CDR3 reads CASSSRTGNNEKLFF. DNA of the CDR3: TGCGCCAGCAGCTCACGGACAGGGAATAATGAAAAACTGTTTTTT. Full variable domain (missing parts from reference TRBV5-1 and TRBJ1-4): KAGVTQTPRYLIKTRGQQVTLSCSPISGHRSVSWYQQTPGQGLQFLFEYFSETQRNKGNFPGRFSGRQFSNSRSEMNVSTLELGDSALYLCASSSRTGNNEKLFFGSGTQLSVL.